This T cell receptor (beta chain) was recovered during a study of T cells in Graves' hyperthyroidism and ophthalmopathy. The CDR3 extends over 13 amino acids. Germline assignment: CDR1 SQVTM and CDR2 ANQGSEA. V was trimmed by 4 bases and J by 2 bases, leaving 12 bases between them. The investigators amplified TCR beta CDR3 regions from RNA transcripts. First-round RT-PCR of the TCR CDR3 relied on the HTBI primer set. TCRdb redid the calling of the multiplex PCR reads with MiXCR, one entry per CDR3 protein. The data hold 560,000 or so distinct CDR3 sequences, with approximately 44% observed a single time.

Sample: peripheral blood or thyroid tissue (not recorded which). This chain joins TRBV29-1 and TRBJ2-7; possible D gene TRBD2, 6 bases. The receptor's source is a woman aged 18-29 years with Graves' hyperthyroidism. The CDR3 DNA reads as TGCAGCGTTGTATACGGGAGAGCCTACGAGCAGTACTTC. Translation gives CSVVYGRAYEQYF.